This T cell receptor (beta chain) comes out of a study of blood T cell repertoires in COVID-19. Study summary: Sites across the United States, Italy and Spain contributed samples from acute and convalescent COVID-19.

Seattle-derived patients entered the study during active infection and were followed longitudinally. Original analysis: Amplification of reference gene primers was used by the study to estimate nucleated cell counts. Using immunoSEQ multiplex PCR, the repertoire was profiled, and TCRdb retains in-frame clones only, with some absent. The V and J calls and clone size are taken from that table; D and trimming were inferred from the DNA. The data hold roughly 140,000 clones, with approximately 83% observed a single time. This CDR3 contains 17 residues. Germline V CDR1 and CDR2: SQVTM, ANQGSEA. Germline trimming cut 3 bases from V and 4 bases from J; bases unmatched to any gene: 17.

The source material was peripheral blood. This clonotype was obtained from a woman aged 55-70 years with COVID-19, enrolled during active disease. The V gene is TRBV29-1, the J gene TRBJ1-2; TRBD1 aligns across 7 bases. This CDR3 reads CSVESSPARGFTYGYTF. In DNA, the CDR3 is TGCAGCGTTGAGAGTTCGCCCGCCAGGGGGTTTACCTATGGCTACACCTTC.